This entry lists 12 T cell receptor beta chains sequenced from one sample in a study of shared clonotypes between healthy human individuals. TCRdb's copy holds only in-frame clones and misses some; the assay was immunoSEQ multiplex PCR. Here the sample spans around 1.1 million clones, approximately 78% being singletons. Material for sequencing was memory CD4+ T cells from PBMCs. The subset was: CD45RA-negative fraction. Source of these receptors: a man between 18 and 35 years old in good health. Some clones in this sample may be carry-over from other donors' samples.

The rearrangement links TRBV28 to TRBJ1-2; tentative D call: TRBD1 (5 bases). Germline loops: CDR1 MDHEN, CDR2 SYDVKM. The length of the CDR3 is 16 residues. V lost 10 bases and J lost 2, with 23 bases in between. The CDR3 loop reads CATSGTAFTTNYGYTF. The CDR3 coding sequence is TGTGCCACCTCCGGGACCGCTTTTACCACCAACTATGGCTACACCTTC.

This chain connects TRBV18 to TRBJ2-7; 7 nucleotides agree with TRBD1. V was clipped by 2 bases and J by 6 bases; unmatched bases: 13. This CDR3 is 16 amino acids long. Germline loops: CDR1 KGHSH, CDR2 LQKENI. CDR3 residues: CASSPIRTQGELEQYF. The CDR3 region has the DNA TGTGCCAGCTCACCAATTAGGACGCAGGGGGAGCTCGAGCAGTACTTC.

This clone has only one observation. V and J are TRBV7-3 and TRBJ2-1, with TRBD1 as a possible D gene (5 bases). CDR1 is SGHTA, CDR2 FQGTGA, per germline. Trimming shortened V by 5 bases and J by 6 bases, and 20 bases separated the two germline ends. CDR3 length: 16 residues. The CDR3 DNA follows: TGTGCCAGCAGCCTCTTGAGCAGGGCAGTGGGCAATGAGCAGTTCTTC. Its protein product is CASSLLSRAVGNEQFF.

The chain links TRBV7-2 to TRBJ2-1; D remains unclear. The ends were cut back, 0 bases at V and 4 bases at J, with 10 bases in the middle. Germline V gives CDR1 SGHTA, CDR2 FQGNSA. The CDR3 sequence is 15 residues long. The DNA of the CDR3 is TGTGCCAGCAGCTTAGCCTACTCGCTATACAATGAGCAGTTCTTC. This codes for CASSLAYSLYNEQFF.

CDR3 DNA: TGTGCCAGCAGCCGGCAGGGGATCGACGAGCAGTACTTC. Amino acid sequence: CASSRQGIDEQYF. The chain combines TRBV5-5 with TRBJ2-7; tentative D call: TRBD1 (6 bases). This CDR3 spans 13 amino acids. Trimming left V 4 bases short and J 5 bases short, with 13 bases between. Germline values: CDR1 SGHKS, CDR2 YYEKEE (reference sequence). Variable domain in full (rest from reference TRBV5-5 and TRBJ2-7): DAGVTQSPTHLIKTRGQQVTLRCSPISGHKSVSWYQQVLGQGPQFIFQYYEKEERGRGNFPDRFSARQFPNYSSELNVNALLLGDSALYLCASSRQGIDEQYFGPGTRLTVT.

DNA of the CDR3: TGTGCCAGCAGCTTGCGAGTGAATATGAACAATGAGCAGTTCTTC. It codes for CASSLRVNMNNEQFF. The chain employs TRBV5-8 and TRBJ2-1; D gene uncertain. The CDR3 has 15 residues. The V end was cut by 1 base, the J end by 5 bases, with 13 bases between. CDR1 is SGHTS, CDR2 YDEGEE, per germline.

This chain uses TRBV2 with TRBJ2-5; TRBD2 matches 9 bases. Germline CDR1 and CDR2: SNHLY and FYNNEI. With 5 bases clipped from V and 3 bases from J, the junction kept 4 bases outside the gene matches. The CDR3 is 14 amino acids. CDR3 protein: CASSRTSAKETQYF. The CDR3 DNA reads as TGTGCCAGCAGTAGGACTAGCGCTAAAGAGACCCAGTACTTC.

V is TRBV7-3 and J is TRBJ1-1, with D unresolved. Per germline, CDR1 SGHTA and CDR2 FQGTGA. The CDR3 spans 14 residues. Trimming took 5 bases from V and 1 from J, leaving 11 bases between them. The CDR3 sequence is CASSPGFQNTEAFF. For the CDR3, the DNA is TGTGCCAGCAGCCCTGGATTCCAGAACACTGAAGCTTTCTTT.

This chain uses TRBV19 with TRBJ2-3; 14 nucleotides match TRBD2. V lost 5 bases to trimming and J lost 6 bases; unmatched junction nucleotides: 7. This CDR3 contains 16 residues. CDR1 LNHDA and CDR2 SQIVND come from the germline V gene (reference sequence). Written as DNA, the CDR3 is TGTGCCAGTAGTCCAGGGACTAGCGGGAGATTTGATACGCAGTATTTT. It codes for CASSPGTSGRFDTQYF.

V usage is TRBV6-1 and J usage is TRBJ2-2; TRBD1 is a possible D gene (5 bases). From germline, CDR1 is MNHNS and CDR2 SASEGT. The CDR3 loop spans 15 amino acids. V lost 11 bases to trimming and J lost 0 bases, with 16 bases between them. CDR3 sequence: CAGGRQLSNTGELFF. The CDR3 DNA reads TGTGCCGGCGGTCGACAGCTATCGAACACCGGGGAGCTGTTTTTT.

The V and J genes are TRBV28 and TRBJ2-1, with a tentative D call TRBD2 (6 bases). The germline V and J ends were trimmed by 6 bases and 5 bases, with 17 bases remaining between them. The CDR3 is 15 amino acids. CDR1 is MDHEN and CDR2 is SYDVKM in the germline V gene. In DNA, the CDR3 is TGTGCCAGCAGCTTCACGACGGGACTGCACAATGAGCAGTTCTTC. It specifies CASSFTTGLHNEQFF. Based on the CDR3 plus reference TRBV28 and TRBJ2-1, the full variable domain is DVKVTQSSRYLVKRTGEKVFLECVQDMDHENMFWYRQDPGLGLRLIYFSYDVKMKEKGDIPEGYSVSREKKERFSLILESASTNQTSMYLCASSFTTGLHNEQFFGPGTRLTVL.

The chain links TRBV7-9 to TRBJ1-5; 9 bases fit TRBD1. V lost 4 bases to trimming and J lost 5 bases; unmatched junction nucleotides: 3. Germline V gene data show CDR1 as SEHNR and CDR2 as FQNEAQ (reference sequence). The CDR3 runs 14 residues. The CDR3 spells CASSSGQGHQPQHF. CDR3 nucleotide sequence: TGTGCCAGCAGCTCAGGACAGGGGCATCAGCCCCAGCATTTT.